One and the same sample provided the 3 T cell receptor beta chains below, sequenced in a study of early T cells in non-severe SARS-CoV-2 infection. From the 5' RACE reads, TCRdb called clonotypes with MiXCR, one entry per CDR3 protein. This sample has about 110,000 distinct CDR3 sequences, with 8.5% to 14% found just once. The material sequenced was whole blood. The origin of the receptors is an adult who was a healthcare worker with PCR-confirmed SARS-CoV-2 infection or an uninfected control (not recorded which).

This clonotype came up many times. This chain connects TRBV20-1 to TRBJ2-3; the match to TRBD2 covers 15 bases. The ends lost 6 bases at V and 2 bases at J; junction bases unmatched: 3. Germline-derived CDR1 and CDR2 are DFQATT and SNEGSKA (reference sequence). CDR3 length equals 15 residues. CDR3 sequence reads: CSAGTSGRSTDTQYF. CDR3 in DNA: TGCAGTGCGGGGACTAGCGGGAGGTCCACAGATACGCAGTATTTT.

This clonotype was counted a few times. The rearrangement joins TRBV5-1 to TRBJ2-7, with 8 bases identical to TRBD2. CDR3 length equals 14 residues. CDR1 and CDR2 (germline): SGHRS, YFSETQ. With V trimmed by 4 bases and J by 5 bases, 8 bases remained unmatched. CDR3 region: CASSPGGIWDEQYF. CDR3 DNA: TGCGCCAGCAGCCCGGGGGGGATCTGGGACGAGCAGTACTTC.

The chain has TRBV5-5 and TRBJ2-2; D may be TRBD1 or TRBD2 (5 bases each). CDR3 size: 15 residues. With 5 bases removed from V and 6 bases from J, the gap between germline ends came to 17 bases. Germline V gene data show CDR1 as SGHKS and CDR2 as YYEKEE (reference sequence). This CDR3 is CASRGTSSMAGELFF. The CDR3 bases are TGTGCCAGCAGGGGGACGTCCAGTATGGCCGGGGAGCTGTTTTTT.